This T cell receptor beta chain was identified in a study of T-cell memory formation after mild COVID-19. At the level of the study: Clusters of TCRs were largely donor specific. Study observations and caveats: Clones that contracted from day 15 to 85 had balanced CD4/CD8; later expanders were CD4+ biased. Shrinking CD4+ clones were chiefly CM and EM; CD8+ ones were chiefly EMRA.

TCRdb itself ran the 5' RACE reads through MiXCR, one entry per CDR3 protein. Altogether some 410,000 distinct CDR3 sequences are present, less than 25% being singletons, with the ten largest covering roughly 13%. Concerning this clonotype itself: The antigen is unknown.

Germline-derived CDR1 and CDR2 are KGHDR and SFDVKD. This CDR3 contains 9 residues. The V gene lost 5 bases and the J gene lost 8 bases, with 2 bases spanning the gap. Sequenced input: PBMCs or a T cell subset sorted from them (not recorded which). The receptor was derived from an adult woman who had mild COVID-19 (a few samples of this study predate the infection). Cell type and time point are not known. The genes are TRBV24-1 and TRBJ1-2; D gene uncertain. Here the CDR3 reads CATSVGYTF. CDR3 DNA: TGTGCCACCAGTGTCGGCTACACCTTC.